The 3 T cell receptor beta chains reported below all come from one sample, sequenced in a study of neurological immune-mediated disorders. TCRdb reprocessed the 5' RACE reads with MiXCR, giving one entry per CDR3 protein. The sample consists of just over 95,000 distinct CDR3 sequences, approximately 3.3% of them appearing once. The specimen was PBMCs. Every receptor here comes from a woman younger than 35 with multiple sclerosis.

In this sample, this clonotype turned up many times. The chain couples TRBV30 to TRBJ1-2; D call uncertain. This CDR3 comprises 11 residues. Trimming took off 2 bases at V and 4 bases at J, with 5 bases between the two ends. Germline values: CDR1 GTSNPN, CDR2 SVGIG (reference sequence). The CDR3 sequence: CAWSPGYGYTF. The DNA of the CDR3 is TGTGCCTGGAGTCCCGGCTATGGCTACACCTTC.

This clonotype has ten or more counts. The V gene is TRBV29-1, the J gene TRBJ1-1; 9 nucleotides line up with TRBD1. The CDR3 length is 15 residues. The V segment lost 6 bases and the J segment 0 bases; nucleotides outside the gene matches: 8. Germline CDR1 is SQVTM and CDR2 is ANQGSEA. The CDR3, as DNA: TGCAGCGTGCGGACAGGGGCTTTAATGAACACTGAAGCTTTCTTT. Translated: CSVRTGALMNTEAFF.

V is TRBV19 and J is TRBJ2-3; 7 nucleotides match TRBD1. CDR1 is LNHDA, CDR2 SQIVND, per germline (reference sequence). This CDR3 comprises 14 residues. V lost 6 bases and J lost 2; bases outside the gene matches: 5. CDR3 nucleotides: TGTGCCAGTAGGACAGGGCCCGCCACAGATACGCAGTATTTT. It encodes CASRTGPATDTQYF.